This record covers a single T cell receptor beta chain. Its antigen is not identified. These data are taken from a study of CD4 T cells in relation to SARS-CoV-2 and coronaviruses. TCRdb keeps only in-frame clones here, not all; method: immunoSEQ multiplex PCR. Of under 25,000 clones listed, around 72% were seen once; the top ten hold around 16%. CD4+ T cells from unexposed donors were obtained before the COVID-19 pandemic (2011-2018). CD4+ T cells were isolated from the cells after around 11 days of culture. V dropped 5 bases and J dropped 5; count of bases not matched to a gene: 16. The CDR3 is 19 amino acids. Germline CDR1 is LNHDA and CDR2 is SQIVND (reference sequence).

Sequenced input: CD4+ T cells from PBMCs, cultured in vitro. The genes are TRBV19 and TRBJ2-5; 14 nucleotides match TRBD2. The source of this sequence is a human donor in good health. CDR3 region: CASSLSSGLAGVGRETQYF. CDR3 nucleotides: TGTGCCAGTAGTTTATCCTCGGGACTAGCGGGAGTGGGTAGGGAGACCCAGTACTTC.